This entry describes one T cell receptor (beta chain). Assay used: immunoSEQ multiplex PCR; TCRdb lists only in-frame clones, some missing. In the table there are about 430,000 clones, roughly 84% of which are singletons. The data are from a study of blood T cell repertoires in COVID-19. Study as a whole: From the United States, Italy and Spain came samples of acute and convalescent COVID-19. Sources were T cells, B-cell-depleted T cells, or PBMCs; the material itself was cDNA or gDNA.

V lost 3 bases to trimming and J lost 2 bases; unmatched junction nucleotides: 6. CDR3 size: 15 residues. CDR1 and CDR2 from the germline V gene are SGHRS and YFSETQ. Cohorts were based on clinical histories the participants reported. Those designated as exposed participants met a COVID-19 case within 2 weeks before study entry. The sample taken for sequencing was PBMCs or T cells enriched from blood (not recorded which). This receptor was taken from a woman under 30 who had been exposed to COVID-19. V and J are TRBV5-1 and TRBJ2-7; 9 bases align to TRBD1. In DNA form, the CDR3 reads TGCGCCAGCAGCTCCATCCGGGACAGGGCCTACGAGCAGTACTTC. Translating it yields CASSSIRDRAYEQYF.